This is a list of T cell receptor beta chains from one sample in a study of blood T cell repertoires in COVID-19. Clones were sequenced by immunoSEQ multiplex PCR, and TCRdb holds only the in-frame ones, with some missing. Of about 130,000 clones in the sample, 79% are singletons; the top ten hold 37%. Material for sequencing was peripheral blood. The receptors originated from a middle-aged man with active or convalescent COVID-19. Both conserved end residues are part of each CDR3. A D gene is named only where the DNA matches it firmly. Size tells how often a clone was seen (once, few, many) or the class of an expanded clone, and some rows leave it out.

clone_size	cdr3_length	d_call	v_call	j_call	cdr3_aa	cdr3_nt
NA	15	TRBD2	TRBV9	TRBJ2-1	CASSVDGGGYNEQFF	TGTGCCAGCAGCGTAGACGGCGGGGGCTACAATGAGCAGTTCTTC
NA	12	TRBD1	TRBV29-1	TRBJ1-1	CSVDTGDTEAFF	TGCAGCGTTGACACAGGGGACACTGAAGCTTTCTTT
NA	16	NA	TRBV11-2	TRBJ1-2	CASSSIRESPNYGYTF	TGTGCCAGCAGCTCGATAAGGGAGTCCCCTAACTATGGCTACACCTTC
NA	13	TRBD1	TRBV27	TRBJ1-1	CASSPNRGYEAFF	TGTGCCAGCAGTCCGAACAGGGGATACGAAGCTTTCTTT
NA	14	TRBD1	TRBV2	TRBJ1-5	CASRKTGTDGPQHF	TGTGCCAGCAGAAAGACAGGGACCGATGGGCCCCAGCATTTT
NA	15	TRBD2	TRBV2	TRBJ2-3	CASSIAGAGSDTQYF	TGTGCCAGCAGTATTGCGGGAGCCGGCTCAGATACGCAGTATTTT
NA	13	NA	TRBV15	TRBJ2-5	CATSRQSEETQYF	TGTGCCACCAGCAGGCAATCAGAAGAGACCCAGTACTTC
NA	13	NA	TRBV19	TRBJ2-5	CASSTTAMETQYF	TGTGCCAGTAGTACGACAGCAATGGAGACCCAGTACTTC
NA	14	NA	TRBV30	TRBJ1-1	CAWAWKDRSTEAFF	TGTGCCTGGGCCTGGAAGGACAGAAGCACTGAAGCTTTCTTT
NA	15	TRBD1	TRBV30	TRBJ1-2	CAWRGTGGYRSGYTF	TGTGCCTGGAGAGGGACAGGGGGCTACCGGAGTGGCTACACCTTC
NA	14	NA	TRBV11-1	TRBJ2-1	CASSFPDSVYEQFF	TGTGCCAGCAGCTTCCCGGACAGTGTATATGAGCAGTTCTTC
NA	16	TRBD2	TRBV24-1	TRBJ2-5	CATSDFSSSGEETQYF	TGTGCCACCAGTGATTTTTCATCTAGCGGTGAAGAGACCCAGTACTTC
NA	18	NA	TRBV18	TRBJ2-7	CASSPDILVRTERVEQYF	TGTGCCAGCTCACCAGATATTCTGGTAAGGACTGAAAGGGTCGAGCAGTACTTC
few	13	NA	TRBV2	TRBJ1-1	CASSGRQNTEAFF	TGTGCCAGCAGCGGCAGGCAGAACACTGAAGCTTTCTTT
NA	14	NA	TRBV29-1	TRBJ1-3	CSVEQGLSGNTIYF	TGCAGCGTTGAACAGGGGCTCTCTGGAAACACCATATATTTT
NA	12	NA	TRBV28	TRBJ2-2	CASSSPGGELFF	TGTGCCAGCAGTTCCCCGGGGGGGGAGCTGTTTTTT
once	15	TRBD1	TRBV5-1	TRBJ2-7	CASSIGQGSSYEQYF	TGCGCCAGCAGCATAGGACAGGGGAGCTCCTACGAGCAGTACTTC
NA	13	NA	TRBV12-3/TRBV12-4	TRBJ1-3	CASSLFSGNTIYF	TGTGCCAGCAGTCTCTTTTCTGGAAACACCATATATTTT
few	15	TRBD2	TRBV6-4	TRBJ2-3	CASSDSAGGPDTQYF	TGTGCCAGCAGTGACTCAGCGGGGGGGCCAGATACGCAGTATTTT
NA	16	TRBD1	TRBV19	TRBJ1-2	CASSMRVGTGLYGYTF	TGTGCCAGTAGTATGAGAGTGGGGACAGGATTGTATGGCTACACCTTC
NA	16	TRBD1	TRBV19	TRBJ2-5	CASSTGTGPIQETQYF	TGTGCCAGTAGTACCGGGACAGGGCCCATCCAAGAGACCCAGTACTTC
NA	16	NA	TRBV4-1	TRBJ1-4	CASSHEARVTNEKLFF	TGCGCCAGCAGCCATGAAGCCCGGGTAACTAATGAAAAACTGTTTTTT